These T cell receptor beta chains were read from a single sample in a study of blood T cell repertoires in COVID-19. The protocol was immunoSEQ multiplex PCR, while the TCRdb copy is restricted to in-frame clones and leaves out a portion. This repertoire shows roughly 27,000 clones, around four fifths found once; its top ten account for about 16%. Sequencing was carried out using peripheral blood. The receptors originated from a man older than 75 with active or convalescent COVID-19. Both conserved end residues are part of each CDR3. The D gene is left open where the match is weak. Not all rows give a size; the values are once, few, many and, for expanded clones, a class.

clone size: NA; J gene: TRBJ2-7; D gene: TRBD2; V gene: TRBV19; CDR3 protein: CASSVGLAGVEQYF; CDR3 DNA: TGTGCCAGTAGTGTTGGACTAGCGGGGGTCGAGCAGTACTTC
clone size: NA; J gene: TRBJ2-6; D gene: TRBD2; V gene: TRBV3-1/TRBV3-2; CDR3 protein: CASTSGGGANVLTF; CDR3 DNA: TGTGCCAGCACGAGCGGGGGCGGTGCCAACGTCCTGACTTTC
clone size: NA; J gene: TRBJ2-2; D gene: NA; V gene: TRBV15; CDR3 protein: CATSRGGANTGELFF; CDR3 DNA: TGTGCCACCAGCAGAGGAGGCGCGAACACCGGGGAGCTGTTTTTT
clone size: NA; J gene: TRBJ2-3; D gene: NA; V gene: TRBV9; CDR3 protein: CASSGGPRGTDTQYF; CDR3 DNA: TGTGCCAGCAGCGGGGGGCCGAGAGGAACAGATACGCAGTATTTT
clone size: NA; J gene: TRBJ2-7; D gene: NA; V gene: TRBV21-1; CDR3 protein: CASSKCRGGYSSYEQYF; CDR3 DNA: TGTGCCAGCAGCAAATGTAGGGGGGGTTATAGCTCCTACGAGCAGTACTTC
clone size: NA; J gene: TRBJ2-7; D gene: TRBD2; V gene: TRBV11-2; CDR3 protein: CASSLASGGAYEQYF; CDR3 DNA: TGTGCCAGCAGCTTGGCCAGCGGGGGAGCCTACGAGCAGTACTTC
clone size: NA; J gene: TRBJ2-5; D gene: TRBD1; V gene: TRBV4-2; CDR3 protein: CASSRTGGGRGMRVQETQYF; CDR3 DNA: TGTGCCAGCAGCCGCACAGGGGGCGGCCGCGGTATGCGGGTACAAGAGACCCAGTACTTC
clone size: NA; J gene: TRBJ2-3; D gene: NA; V gene: TRBV3-1/TRBV3-2; CDR3 protein: CASSQDDFSTDTQYF; CDR3 DNA: TGTGCCAGCAGCCAAGACGACTTTAGCACAGATACGCAGTATTTT
clone size: NA; J gene: TRBJ2-1; D gene: TRBD2; V gene: TRBV9; CDR3 protein: CASSVGGSLYNEQFF; CDR3 DNA: TGTGCCAGCAGCGTAGGCGGGAGCCTCTACAATGAGCAGTTCTTC
clone size: NA; J gene: TRBJ2-7; D gene: TRBD1; V gene: TRBV25-1; CDR3 protein: CARPGQGAHSYEQYF; CDR3 DNA: TGTGCCAGACCGGGACAGGGGGCGCATTCCTACGAGCAGTACTTC
clone size: once; J gene: TRBJ2-7; D gene: TRBD2; V gene: TRBV2; CDR3 protein: CASSDETLTGGSYEQYF; CDR3 DNA: TGTGCCAGCAGTGACGAAACTTTGACGGGGGGCTCCTACGAGCAGTACTTC
clone size: NA; J gene: TRBJ2-1; D gene: NA; V gene: TRBV24-1; CDR3 protein: CATRGRMNEQFF; CDR3 DNA: TGTGCCACCAGGGGGCGGATGAATGAGCAGTTCTTC
clone size: NA; J gene: TRBJ2-7; D gene: NA; V gene: TRBV21-1; CDR3 protein: CASSLTAYEQYF; CDR3 DNA: TGTGCCAGCAGCCTAACAGCCTACGAGCAGTACTTC
clone size: NA; J gene: TRBJ2-6; D gene: TRBD2; V gene: TRBV28; CDR3 protein: CASSRGGWRSGANVLTF; CDR3 DNA: TGTGCCAGCAGTCGCGGGGGTTGGAGGTCTGGGGCCAACGTCCTGACTTTC
clone size: few; J gene: TRBJ1-3; D gene: NA; V gene: TRBV11-2; CDR3 protein: CASSHLRGGTGNTIYF; CDR3 DNA: TGTGCCAGCAGCCACCTTCGGGGGGGGACTGGAAACACCATATATTTT
clone size: NA; J gene: TRBJ2-2; D gene: NA; V gene: TRBV9; CDR3 protein: CASSGTRTGELFF; CDR3 DNA: TGTGCCAGCAGCGGGACTCGCACCGGGGAGCTGTTTTTT
clone size: few; J gene: TRBJ2-2; D gene: NA; V gene: TRBV9; CDR3 protein: CASSVQPGGGELFF; CDR3 DNA: TGTGCCAGCAGCGTACAACCCGGGGGCGGGGAGCTGTTTTTT
clone size: few; J gene: TRBJ1-1; D gene: NA; V gene: TRBV28; CDR3 protein: CASSPRTFRDTEAFF; CDR3 DNA: TGTGCCAGCAGTCCCCGGACATTTAGGGACACTGAAGCTTTCTTT
clone size: NA; J gene: TRBJ2-1; D gene: NA; V gene: TRBV4-1; CDR3 protein: CASSQETLAGLFNEQFF; CDR3 DNA: TGCGCCAGCAGCCAAGAGACCCTCGCGGGACTCTTTAATGAGCAGTTCTTC
clone size: NA; J gene: TRBJ2-1; D gene: TRBD2; V gene: TRBV3-1/TRBV3-2; CDR3 protein: CASSPGLAGGIEQFF; CDR3 DNA: TGTGCCAGCAGCCCCGGACTAGCGGGAGGTATTGAGCAGTTCTTC
clone size: NA; J gene: TRBJ2-7; D gene: NA; V gene: TRBV18; CDR3 protein: CASSPDSQLEQYF; CDR3 DNA: TGTGCCAGCTCACCAGACTCTCAGCTCGAGCAGTACTTC
clone size: NA; J gene: TRBJ1-5; D gene: TRBD1; V gene: TRBV19; CDR3 protein: CASSLPTGIISQPQHF; CDR3 DNA: TGTGCCAGTAGTCTACCGACAGGGATTATTTCCCAGCCCCAGCATTTT
clone size: NA; J gene: TRBJ1-1; D gene: NA; V gene: TRBV4-2; CDR3 protein: CASSQDRQTLTAEAFF; CDR3 DNA: TGTGCCAGCAGCCAAGATCGGCAGACACTGACGGCTGAAGCTTTCTTT
clone size: NA; J gene: TRBJ2-7; D gene: TRBD2; V gene: TRBV5-1; CDR3 protein: CASSLEGTSINF; CDR3 DNA: TGCGCCAGCAGCTTGGAAGGGACTAGCATCAACTTC
clone size: NA; J gene: TRBJ1-1; D gene: NA; V gene: TRBV27; CDR3 protein: CAIRPQAGRNTEAFF; CDR3 DNA: TGTGCCATTCGTCCCCAGGCAGGGCGGAACACTGAAGCTTTCTTT
clone size: NA; J gene: TRBJ1-4; D gene: NA; V gene: TRBV5-1; CDR3 protein: CASSLSTNEKLFF; CDR3 DNA: TGCGCCAGCAGCTTGTCTACTAATGAAAAACTGTTTTTT
clone size: NA; J gene: TRBJ1-1; D gene: NA; V gene: TRBV21-1; CDR3 protein: CASSPMPTGDAIMNTEAFF; CDR3 DNA: TGTGCCAGCAGCCCAATGCCCACAGGGGACGCTATAATGAACACTGAAGCTTTCTTT
clone size: NA; J gene: TRBJ1-5; D gene: TRBD1; V gene: TRBV6-2/TRBV6-3; CDR3 protein: CASSRPTGVLNQPQHF; CDR3 DNA: TGTGCCAGCAGTAGACCGACAGGGGTCCTGAATCAGCCCCAGCATTTT
clone size: once; J gene: TRBJ1-2; D gene: TRBD1; V gene: TRBV28; CDR3 protein: CASKGQGARYGYTF; CDR3 DNA: TGTGCCAGCAAGGGACAGGGGGCGCGGTATGGCTACACCTTC
clone size: NA; J gene: TRBJ1-1; D gene: TRBD1; V gene: TRBV6-5; CDR3 protein: CASRRIQGAAEAFF; CDR3 DNA: TGTGCCAGCAGGCGAATTCAGGGGGCGGCTGAAGCTTTCTTT
clone size: few; J gene: TRBJ1-6; D gene: NA; V gene: TRBV7-2; CDR3 protein: CASSLYRDNSPLHF; CDR3 DNA: TGTGCCAGCAGCTTATACAGGGATAATTCACCCCTCCACTTT
clone size: NA; J gene: TRBJ2-1; D gene: TRBD2; V gene: TRBV2; CDR3 protein: CASSEGLAGPYNEQFF; CDR3 DNA: TGTGCCAGCAGCGAGGGACTAGCGGGACCATACAATGAGCAGTTCTTC